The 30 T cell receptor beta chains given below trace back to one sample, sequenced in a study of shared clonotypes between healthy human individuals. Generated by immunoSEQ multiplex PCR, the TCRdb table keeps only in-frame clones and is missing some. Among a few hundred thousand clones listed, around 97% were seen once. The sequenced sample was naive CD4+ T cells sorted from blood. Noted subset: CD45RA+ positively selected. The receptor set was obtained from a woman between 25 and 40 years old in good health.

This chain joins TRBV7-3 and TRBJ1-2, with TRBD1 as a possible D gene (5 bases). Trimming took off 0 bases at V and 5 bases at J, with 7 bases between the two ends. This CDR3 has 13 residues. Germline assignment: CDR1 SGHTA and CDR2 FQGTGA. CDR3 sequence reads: CASSLTGEYGYTF. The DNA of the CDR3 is TGTGCCAGCAGCTTAACAGGGGAATATGGCTACACCTTC. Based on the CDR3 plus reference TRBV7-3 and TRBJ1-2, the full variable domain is GAGVSQTPSNKVTEKGKYVELRCDPISGHTALYWYRQSLGQGPEFLIYFQGTGAADDSGLPNDRFFAVRPEGSVSTLKIQRTERGDSAVYLCASSLTGEYGYTFGSGTRLTVV.

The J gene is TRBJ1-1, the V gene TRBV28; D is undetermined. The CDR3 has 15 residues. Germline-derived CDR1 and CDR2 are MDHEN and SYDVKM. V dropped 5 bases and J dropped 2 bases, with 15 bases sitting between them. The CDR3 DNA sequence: TGTGCCAGCAGTCTCGTTCGACGGTCAAACACTGAAGCTTTCTTT. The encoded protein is CASSLVRRSNTEAFF.

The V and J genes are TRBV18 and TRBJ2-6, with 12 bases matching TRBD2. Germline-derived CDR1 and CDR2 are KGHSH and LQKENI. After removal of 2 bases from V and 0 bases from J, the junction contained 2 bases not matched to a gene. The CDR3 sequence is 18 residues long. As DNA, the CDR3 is TGTGCCAGCTCACCAATGGGACTAGCGGGCTCTGGGGCCAACGTCCTGACTTTC. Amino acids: CASSPMGLAGSGANVLTF.

The CDR3 spells CASSTTSTGELFF. The CDR3 coding sequence is TGTGCCAGTAGTACCACATCCACCGGGGAGCTGTTTTTT. The gene calls are TRBV19 and TRBJ2-2; D gene ambiguous. The V gene lost 4 bases and the J gene lost 4 bases, with 7 bases spanning the gap. This CDR3 contains 13 residues. CDR1 and CDR2 from the germline V gene are LNHDA and SQIVND (reference sequence).

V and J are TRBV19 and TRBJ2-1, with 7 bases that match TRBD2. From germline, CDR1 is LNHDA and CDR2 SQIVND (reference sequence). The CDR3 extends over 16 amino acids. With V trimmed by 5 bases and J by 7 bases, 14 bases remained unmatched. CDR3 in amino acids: CASSPGRGMVRNEQFF. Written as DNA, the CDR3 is TGTGCCAGTAGTCCAGGGAGGGGTATGGTCAGGAATGAGCAGTTCTTC.

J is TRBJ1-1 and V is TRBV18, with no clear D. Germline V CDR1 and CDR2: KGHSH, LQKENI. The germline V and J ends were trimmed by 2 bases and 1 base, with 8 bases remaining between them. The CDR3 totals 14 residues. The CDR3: CASSPGVRNTEAFF. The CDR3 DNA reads TGTGCCAGCTCACCAGGGGTGCGGAACACTGAAGCTTTCTTT.

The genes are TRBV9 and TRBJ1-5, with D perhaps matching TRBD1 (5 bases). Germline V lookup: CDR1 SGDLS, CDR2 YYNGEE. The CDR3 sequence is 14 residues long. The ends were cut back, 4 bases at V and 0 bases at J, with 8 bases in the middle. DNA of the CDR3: TGTGCCAGCAGCCCAACAGGTAGCAATCAGCCCCAGCATTTT. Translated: CASSPTGSNQPQHF.

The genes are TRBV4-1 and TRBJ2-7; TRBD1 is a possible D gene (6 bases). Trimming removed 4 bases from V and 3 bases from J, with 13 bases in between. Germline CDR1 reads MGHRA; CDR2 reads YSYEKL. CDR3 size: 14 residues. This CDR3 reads CASSRAQGNYEQYF. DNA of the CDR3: TGCGCCAGCAGCCGAGCACAGGGAAACTACGAGCAGTACTTC.

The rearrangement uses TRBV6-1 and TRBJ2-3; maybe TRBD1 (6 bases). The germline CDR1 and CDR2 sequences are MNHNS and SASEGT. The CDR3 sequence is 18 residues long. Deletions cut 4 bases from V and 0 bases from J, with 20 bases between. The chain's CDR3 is CASSARLTGHRSTDTQYF. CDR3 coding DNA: TGTGCCAGCAGTGCACGCCTTACGGGACACCGGAGCACAGATACGCAGTATTTT.

The CDR3 nucleotides read TGTGCCAGCAGAACAGGGGGTGGACTAGCGGGGAGCTCCTACGAGCAGTACTTC. Residues: CASRTGGGLAGSSYEQYF. This rearrangement joins TRBV28 to TRBJ2-7; 12 nucleotides align to TRBD2. Trimming took 6 bases from V and 0 from J; bases not matched to a gene: 12. In germline, CDR1 is MDHEN, CDR2 SYDVKM. CDR3 size: 18 residues.

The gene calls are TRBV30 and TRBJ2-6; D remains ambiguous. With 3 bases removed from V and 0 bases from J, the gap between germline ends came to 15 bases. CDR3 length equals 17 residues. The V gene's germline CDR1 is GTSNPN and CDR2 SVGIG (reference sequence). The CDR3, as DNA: TGTGCCTGGAGGGATTTTCCGGGCAGCTCTGGGGCCAACGTCCTGACTTTC. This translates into CAWRDFPGSSGANVLTF.

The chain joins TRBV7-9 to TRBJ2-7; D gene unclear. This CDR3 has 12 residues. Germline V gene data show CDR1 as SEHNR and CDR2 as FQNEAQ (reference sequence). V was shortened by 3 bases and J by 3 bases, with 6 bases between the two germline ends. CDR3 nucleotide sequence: TGTGCCAGCAGCTTCACCCACTACGAGCAGTACTTC. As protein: CASSFTHYEQYF.

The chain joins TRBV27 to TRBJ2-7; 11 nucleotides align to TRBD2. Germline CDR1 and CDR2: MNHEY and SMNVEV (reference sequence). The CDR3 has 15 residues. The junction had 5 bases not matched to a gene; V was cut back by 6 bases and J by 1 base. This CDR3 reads CASRHLAGGSYEQYF. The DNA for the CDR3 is TGTGCCAGCAGACACTTAGCGGGAGGGTCCTACGAGCAGTACTTC.

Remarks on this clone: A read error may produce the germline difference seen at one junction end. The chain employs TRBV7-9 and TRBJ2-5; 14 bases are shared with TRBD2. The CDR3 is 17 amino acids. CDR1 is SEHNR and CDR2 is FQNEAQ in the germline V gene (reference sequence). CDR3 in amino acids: CASSLASTGGLAGELYF. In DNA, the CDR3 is TGTGCCAGCAGCCTAGCTAGTACCGGGGGACTAGCGGGAGAATTGTACTTC.

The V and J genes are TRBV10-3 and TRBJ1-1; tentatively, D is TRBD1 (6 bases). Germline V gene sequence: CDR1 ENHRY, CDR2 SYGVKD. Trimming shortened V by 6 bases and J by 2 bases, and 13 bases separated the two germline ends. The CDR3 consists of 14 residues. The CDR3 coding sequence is TGTGCCATCAGAGCTAGGGACACTAACACTGAAGCTTTCTTT. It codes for CAIRARDTNTEAFF.

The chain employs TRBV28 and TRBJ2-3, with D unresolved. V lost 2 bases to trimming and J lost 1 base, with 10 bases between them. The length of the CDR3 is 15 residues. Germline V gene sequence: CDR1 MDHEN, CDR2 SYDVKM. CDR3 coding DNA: TGTGCCAGCAGTTTAAGTCTTTCTGGCACAGATACGCAGTATTTT. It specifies CASSLSLSGTDTQYF.

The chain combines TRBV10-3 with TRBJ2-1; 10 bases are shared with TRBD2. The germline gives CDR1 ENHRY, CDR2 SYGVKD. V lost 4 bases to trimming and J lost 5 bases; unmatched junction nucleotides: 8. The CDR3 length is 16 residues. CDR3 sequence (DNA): TGTGCCATCAGTGCGCATAGCGGGAGGACTAACAATGAGCAGTTCTTC. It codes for CAISAHSGRTNNEQFF.

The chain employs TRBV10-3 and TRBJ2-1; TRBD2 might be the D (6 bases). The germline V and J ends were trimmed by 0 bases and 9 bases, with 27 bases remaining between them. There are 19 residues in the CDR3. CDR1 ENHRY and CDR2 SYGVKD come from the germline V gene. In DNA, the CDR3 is TGTGCCATCAGTGAGTCGACTTATAGCGGAAACCTCCCTTATGGTGAGCAGTTCTTC. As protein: CAISESTYSGNLPYGEQFF.

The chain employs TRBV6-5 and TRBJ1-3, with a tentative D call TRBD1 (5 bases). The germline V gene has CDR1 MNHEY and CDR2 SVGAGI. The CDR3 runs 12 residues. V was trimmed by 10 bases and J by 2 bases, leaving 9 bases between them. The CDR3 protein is CATLGPGNTIYF. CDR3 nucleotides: TGTGCCACCCTGGGGCCTGGAAACACCATATATTTT.

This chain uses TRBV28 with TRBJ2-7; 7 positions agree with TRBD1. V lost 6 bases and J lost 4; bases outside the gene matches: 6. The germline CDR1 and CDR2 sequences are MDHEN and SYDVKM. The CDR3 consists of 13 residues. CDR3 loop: CASRKGAGYEQYF. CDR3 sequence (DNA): TGTGCCAGCAGAAAGGGGGCAGGGTACGAGCAGTACTTC.

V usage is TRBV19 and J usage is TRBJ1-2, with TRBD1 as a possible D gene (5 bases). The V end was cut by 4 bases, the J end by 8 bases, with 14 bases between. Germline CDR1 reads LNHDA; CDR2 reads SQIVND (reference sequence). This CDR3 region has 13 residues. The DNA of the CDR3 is TGTGCCAGTAGTAGATGGGGCACGGAGGGCTACACCTTC. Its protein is CASSRWGTEGYTF. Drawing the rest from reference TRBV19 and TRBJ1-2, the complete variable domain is DGGITQSPKYLFRKEGQNVTLSCEQNLNHDAMYWYRQDPGQGLRLIYYSQIVNDFQKGDIAEGYSVSREKKESFPLTVTSAQKNPTAFYLCASSRWGTEGYTFGSGTRLTVV.

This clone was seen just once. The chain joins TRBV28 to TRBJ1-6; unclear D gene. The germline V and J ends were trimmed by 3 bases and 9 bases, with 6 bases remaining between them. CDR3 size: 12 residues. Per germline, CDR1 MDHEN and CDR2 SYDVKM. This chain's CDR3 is CASSFPGSPLHF. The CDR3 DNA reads TGTGCCAGCAGTTTTCCGGGTTCACCCCTCCACTTT.

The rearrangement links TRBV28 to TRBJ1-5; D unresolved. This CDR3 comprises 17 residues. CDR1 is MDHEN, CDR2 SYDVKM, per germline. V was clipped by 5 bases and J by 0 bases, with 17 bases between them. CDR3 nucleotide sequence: TGTGCCAGCAGTCACCCCGCGGAGACTAATAGCAATCAGCCCCAGCATTTT. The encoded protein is CASSHPAETNSNQPQHF.

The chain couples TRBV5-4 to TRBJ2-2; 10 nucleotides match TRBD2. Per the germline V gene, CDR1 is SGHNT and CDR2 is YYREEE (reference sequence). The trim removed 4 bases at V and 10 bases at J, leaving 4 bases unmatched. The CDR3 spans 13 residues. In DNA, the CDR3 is TGTGCCAGCAGCCTAGCGGGAGTTGAGGAGCTGTTTTTT. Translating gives CASSLAGVEELFF.

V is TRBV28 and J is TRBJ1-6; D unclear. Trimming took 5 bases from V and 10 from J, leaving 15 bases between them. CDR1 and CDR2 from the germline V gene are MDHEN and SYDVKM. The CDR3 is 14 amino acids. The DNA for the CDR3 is TGTGCCAGCAGTCTCGTCCCCCACGGATCACCCCTCCACTTT. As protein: CASSLVPHGSPLHF.

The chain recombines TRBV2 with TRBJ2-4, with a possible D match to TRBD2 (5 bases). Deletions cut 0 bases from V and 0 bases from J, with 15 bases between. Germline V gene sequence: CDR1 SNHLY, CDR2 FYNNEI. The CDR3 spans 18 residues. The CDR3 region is CASSEARSGNIAKNIQYF. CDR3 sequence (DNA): TGTGCCAGCAGTGAAGCGCGTTCGGGAAACATAGCCAAAAACATTCAGTACTTC.

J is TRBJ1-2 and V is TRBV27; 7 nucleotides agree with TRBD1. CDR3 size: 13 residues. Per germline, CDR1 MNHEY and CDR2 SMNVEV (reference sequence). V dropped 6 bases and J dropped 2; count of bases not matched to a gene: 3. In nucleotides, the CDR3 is TGTGCCAGCAGACCGACAGGGAACTATGGCTACACCTTC. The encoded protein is CASRPTGNYGYTF.

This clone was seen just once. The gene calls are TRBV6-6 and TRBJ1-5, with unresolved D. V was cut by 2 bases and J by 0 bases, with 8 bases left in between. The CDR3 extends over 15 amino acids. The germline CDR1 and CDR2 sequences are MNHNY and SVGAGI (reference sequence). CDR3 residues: CASSYGQASNQPQHF. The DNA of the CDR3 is TGTGCCAGCAGTTACGGCCAGGCTAGCAATCAGCCCCAGCATTTT.

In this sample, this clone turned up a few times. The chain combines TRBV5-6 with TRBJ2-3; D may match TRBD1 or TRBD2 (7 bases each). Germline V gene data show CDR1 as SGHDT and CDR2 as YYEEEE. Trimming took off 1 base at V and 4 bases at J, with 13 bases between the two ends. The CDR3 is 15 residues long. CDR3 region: CASSLRGRGPDTQYF. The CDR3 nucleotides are TGTGCCAGCAGCTTGAGGGGGCGGGGGCCAGATACGCAGTATTTT.

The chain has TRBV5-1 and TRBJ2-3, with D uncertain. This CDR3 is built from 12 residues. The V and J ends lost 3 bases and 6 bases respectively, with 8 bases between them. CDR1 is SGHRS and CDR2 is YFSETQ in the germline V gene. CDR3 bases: TGCGCCAGCAGCTCGTCTTCCGATACGCAGTATTTT. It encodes CASSSSSDTQYF.